A single sample gave rise to the 4 T cell receptor beta chains below, sequenced in a study of regulatory T cells in long-lasting Graves disease (dated by TCRdb to the early 2020s). Library preparation used multiplex PCR. TCRdb names Illumina HiSeq 4000 as the instrument used. iRepertoire HTBI primers and Arm-PCR amplification of CDR3 regions were used to construct TCR beta libraries. The public reads were reprocessed in TCRdb via fastp at Q25 and MiXCR, keeping in-frame beta chains. Each entry is one CDR3 protein sequence, shown with its most common DNA and genes. The sample data list 450,000 to 500,000 distinct CDR3 sequences, and about 17% of these were observed just once. The ten most abundant clones make up less than 15% of the sample. In light of the paper, this sample's time point label describes: newly diagnosed GD, antithyroid drugs for less than 3 months. For both TCR sequencing and RNA sequencing, RNA was extracted from PBMCs using TRIzol.

Another study also made use of these data, one on T cells in Graves' hyperthyroidism and ophthalmopathy.

The starting material was peripheral blood mononuclear cells (PBMCs), obtained at new diagnosis, from a patient treated with antithyroid drugs. These receptors all stem from a man in his forties or fifties with Graves disease. Donor details come from another sample of the same person, matched by shared clones.

This clonotype was observed a few times. The chain employs TRBV3-1 and TRBJ2-7; TRBD2 might be the D (6 bases). The V end lost 0 bases, the J end lost 7 bases, and 25 bases lay between the germline ends. Germline V gene sequence: CDR1 LGHDT, CDR2 YNNKEL (reference sequence). The CDR3 runs 18 residues. The CDR3 is CASSQDGDGRGISGEQYF. The CDR3, as DNA: TGTGCCAGCAGCCAAGATGGGGATGGGCGCGGGATTTCGGGGGAGCAGTACTTC.

In its sample, this clonotype was seen many times. This chain links TRBV2 with TRBJ1-1; 9 bases map to TRBD1. The trim removed 3 bases at V and 0 bases at J, leaving 2 bases unmatched. The CDR3 sequence is 15 residues long. Germline V gives CDR1 SNHLY, CDR2 FYNNEI. The DNA of the CDR3 is TGTGCCAGCAGTGACGGGACAGGGATGAACACTGAAGCTTTCTTT. This codes for CASSDGTGMNTEAFF.

This clonotype was recorded many times. The chain employs TRBV6-2 or TRBV6-3 and TRBJ2-5; D might be TRBD2 (6 bases). CDR3 length equals 15 residues. Trimming shortened V by 6 bases and J by 1 base, and 15 bases separated the two germline ends. Germline CDR1 MNHEY, CDR2 SVGEGT. CDR3 sequence reads: CASSFRRDSQETQYF. The DNA for the CDR3 is TGTGCCAGCAGCTTCAGGAGGGACTCCCAAGAGACCCAGTACTTC.

This clonotype showed up many times. CDR3 region: CSARTGGYEQYF. The CDR3 DNA reads TGCAGCGCACGGACAGGGGGCTACGAGCAGTACTTC. The gene calls are TRBV29-1 and TRBJ2-7; 10 nucleotides align to TRBD1. Germline trimming cut 7 bases from V and 3 bases from J; bases unmatched to any gene: 3. The CDR3 covers 12 residues. Per germline, CDR1 SQVTM and CDR2 ANQGSEA.